Sequencing of this T cell receptor beta chain was carried out in a study of T-cell reconstitution after alpha-beta-depleted transplantation in children. This clonotype showed up just a few times. It was with unique molecular identifiers that the TCRbeta library was prepared. TCRdb fed the PCR reads into MiXCR, producing one record per CDR3 protein. The sample includes about 610,000 distinct CDR3 sequences, 25% to 30% of them seen just once. CDR1 and CDR2 from the germline V gene are SGDLS and YYNGEE. This CDR3 is built from 13 residues. V was pared by 3 bases and J by 3 bases, with 9 bases between. The V and J genes are TRBV9 and TRBJ2-5; TRBD1 is a possible D gene (6 bases). This sample comprised PBMCs, obtained before TCRalphabeta/CD19-depleted stem cell transplant. The receptor's source is a boy in the first two years of life with Wiskott-Aldrich syndrome, due to receive a stem cell transplant. Written as DNA, the CDR3 is TGTGCCAGCAGCGCCGGGACAAAAGAGACCCAGTACTTC. It specifies CASSAGTKETQYF.